The 20 T cell receptor beta chains below all came from one sample that was sequenced in a study. The sorted Tregs were CD4+CD25+CD127-/low cells. From the 5' RACE reads, TCRdb called clonotypes with MiXCR, one entry per CDR3 protein. Of several thousand distinct CDR3 sequences in the sample, roughly 34% were seen once. The sequenced material came from Tregs sorted from blood. Every receptor here comes from a female donor with breast cancer.

V gene TRBV12-3 or TRBV12-4 combines with J gene TRBJ2-2; 7 bases agree with TRBD2. The CDR3 extends over 18 amino acids. With 2 bases clipped from V and 0 bases from J, the junction kept 9 bases outside the gene matches. The CDR3 is CASSLRVLAVANTGELFF. In DNA form, the CDR3 reads TGTGCCAGCAGTTTAAGGGTTCTAGCGGTAGCGAACACCGGGGAGCTGTTTTTT.

The chain recombines TRBV2 with TRBJ1-6; no firm D call. The V and J ends lost 6 bases and 7 bases respectively, with 13 bases between them. Germline loops: CDR1 SNHLY, CDR2 FYNNEI. The CDR3 totals 14 residues. Here the CDR3 reads CASRTWAGNSPLHF. DNA of the CDR3: TGTGCCAGCAGGACCTGGGCGGGGAATTCACCCCTCCACTTT.

This clonotype is termed medium-sized. The chain links TRBV6-5 to TRBJ1-1; D not certain. CDR1 is MNHEY, CDR2 SVGAGI, per germline. Trimming took 6 bases from V and 4 from J, leaving 12 bases between them. The CDR3 sequence is 13 residues long. The CDR3 region is CASSLTSVTEAFF. As DNA, the CDR3 is TGTGCCAGCAGCCTCACGAGCGTCACTGAAGCTTTCTTT.

The chain links TRBV30 to TRBJ2-2; D unclear. Deletions cut 1 base from V and 4 bases from J, with 7 bases between. The CDR3 extends over 13 amino acids. Germline loops: CDR1 GTSNPN, CDR2 SVGIG (reference sequence). The CDR3 nucleotides are TGTGCCTGGAGTGGATCTCTCACCGGGGAGCTGTTTTTT. Its translation is CAWSGSLTGELFF.

This clonotype was seen only a few times. V and J are TRBV6-2 or TRBV6-3 and TRBJ2-1; TRBD1 matches at 7 bases. V dropped 5 bases and J dropped 5; count of bases not matched to a gene: 9. Looked up from germline, CDR1 is MNHEY and CDR2 is SVGEGT. The CDR3 is 15 amino acids. The CDR3 DNA sequence: TGTGCCAGCAGTACTACTGACAGGGTTGACAATGAGCAGTTCTTC. Protein sequence: CASSTTDRVDNEQFF.

The J gene is TRBJ2-5, the V gene TRBV30; D ambiguous. Per germline, CDR1 GTSNPN and CDR2 SVGIG (reference sequence). V was trimmed by 2 bases and J by 5 bases, leaving 15 bases between them. The CDR3 totals 14 residues. Here the CDR3 reads CAWSILEVGETQYF. The CDR3 DNA reads TGTGCCTGGAGTATCCTAGAGGTGGGGGAGACCCAGTACTTC.

CDR3 sequence: CASSLAGTQETQYF. CDR3 DNA: TGTGCCAGCAGTTTGGCTGGGACGCAAGAGACCCAGTACTTC. This chain joins TRBV28 and TRBJ2-5, with D perhaps TRBD1 or TRBD2 (5 bases each). V lost 3 bases to trimming and J lost 2 bases, with 10 bases between them. The CDR3 consists of 14 residues. The germline V gene encodes CDR1 MDHEN and CDR2 SYDVKM.

This clonotype has a handful of counts. J is TRBJ2-2 and V is TRBV27; D could derive from TRBD1 or TRBD2 (5 bases each). Trimming took off 9 bases at V and 7 bases at J, with 21 bases between the two ends. The CDR3 runs to 15 residues. CDR1 MNHEY and CDR2 SMNVEV come from the germline V gene (reference sequence). CDR3 in DNA: TGTGCCAGTCAGAAAGGGGCCGGGATCGTCGGGGAGCTGTTTTTT. Its translation is CASQKGAGIVGELFF.

This clonotype was counted a few times. V is TRBV18 and J is TRBJ2-7, with D perhaps assigned TRBD1 or TRBD2 (5 bases each). Germline V lookup: CDR1 KGHSH, CDR2 LQKENI. The CDR3 is 12 amino acids. The V gene lost 4 bases and the J gene lost 9 bases, with 13 bases spanning the gap. This CDR3 reads CASSRNQGVQYF. In nucleotides, the CDR3 is TGTGCCAGCTCACGTAATCAGGGAGTGCAGTACTTC.

The chain has TRBV20-1 and TRBJ1-3; possibly TRBD1 for D (6 bases). The CDR3 covers 11 residues. Germline-derived CDR1 and CDR2 are DFQATT and SNEGSKA (reference sequence). This chain's CDR3 is CGTFVGNTIYF. The CDR3 nucleotides read TGCGGGACATTTGTTGGAAACACCATATATTTT.

Note on this clonotype: Being one base from a much bigger clone, this may be a read error. The final CDR3 position lacks the conserved phenylalanine or tryptophan, pointing to a likely read error. CDR3 sequence reads: CASSGHGTQRYEQYS. As DNA, the CDR3 is TGTGCCAGCAGCGGACACGGGACTCAACGCTACGAGCAGTACTCC. The gene calls are TRBV7-8 and TRBJ2-7; weak D call: TRBD2 (6 bases). The CDR3 loop spans 15 amino acids. Germline V gene data show CDR1 as SGHVS and CDR2 as FQNEAQ. V dropped 5 bases and J dropped 3 bases, with 17 bases sitting between them.

On this clonotype: One junction end does not reproduce the germline sequence, and a read error may be involved. This rearrangement joins TRBV12-3 or TRBV12-4 to TRBJ1-1, with D unclear. CDR3 length equals 14 residues. Written as DNA, the CDR3 is TGTGTCAGCAGTTTAAAAGGTTTTGGATCTGAAGCTTTCTTT. Encoded protein: CVSSLKGFGSEAFF.

In the case of this clonotype: The conserved phenylalanine or tryptophan is not found at the CDR3 terminus, so this likely reflects a read error. The chain has TRBV6-5 and TRBJ2-3; TRBD1 agrees at 9 bases. Germline values: CDR1 MNHEY, CDR2 SVGAGI. J lost 4 bases, V lost 5 bases, and 10 bases had no gene match. This CDR3 is built from 16 residues. CDR3 protein: CASSRNRDRVPDTQYL. The CDR3 bases are TGTGCCAGCAGTCGGAACCGGGACAGGGTCCCAGATACGCAGTATTTA.

The V call is TRBV27, the J call TRBJ2-2, with unresolved D. Germline lookup yields CDR1 MNHEY and CDR2 SMNVEV (reference sequence). V lost 6 bases to trimming and J lost 6 bases, with 8 bases between them. The CDR3 length is 12 residues. CDR3 DNA: TGTGCCAGCAGCAGGAGTTCCGGGGAGCTGTTTTTT. It translates to CASSRSSGELFF.

This clonotype was seen a few times. The gene calls are TRBV7-2 and TRBJ1-3; maybe TRBD1 (5 bases). The germline CDR1 and CDR2 sequences are SGHTA and FQGNSA. The CDR3 runs to 16 residues. V shed 1 base and J shed 1 base, with 11 bases lying between them. DNA of the CDR3: TGTGCCAGCAGCTTAGAGATGGGGGGGTCTGGAAACACCATATATTTT. The encoded protein is CASSLEMGGSGNTIYF.

This clonotype was picked up one time. This rearrangement joins TRBV10-3 to TRBJ2-7; the D gene is possibly TRBD2 (5 bases). Germline CDR1 and CDR2: ENHRY and SYGVKD. V gave up 0 bases and J gave up 2 bases, with 14 bases separating them. CDR3 size: 16 residues. The CDR3 DNA sequence: TGTGCCATCAGTGAGTCGTGTCTAGCCACCGCCTACGAGCAGTACTTC. Encoded protein: CAISESCLATAYEQYF.

This sequence joins TRBV20-1 and TRBJ1-1; D not certain. Germline V gives CDR1 DFQATT, CDR2 SNEGSKA (reference sequence). The CDR3 sequence is 11 residues long. Trimming removed 3 bases from V and 7 bases from J, with 9 bases in between. CDR3 DNA: TGCAGTGCTAGCGGTTTAGATGAAGCTTTCTTT. Encoded protein: CSASGLDEAFF.

The table lists this clonotype with a count of one. This chain connects TRBV4-2 to TRBJ2-7; TRBD2 matches at 8 bases. From germline, CDR1 is LGHNA and CDR2 YNFKEQ. CDR3 size: 15 residues. J lost 6 bases, V lost 1 base, and 8 bases had no gene match. As DNA, the CDR3 is TGTGCCAGCAGCCAAGGGACTAGCCCAGCCTCCGAGCAGTACTTC. This encodes CASSQGTSPASEQYF.

With regard to this clonotype: The CDR3 ends on some other residue instead of the conserved phenylalanine or tryptophan, so this is likely a read error. The DNA is omitted, as the CDR3 cannot be located on it reliably, and the CDR3 follows TCRdb's listing. The gene calls are TRBV5-1 and TRBJ2-1; TRBD1 is the table's D call and was not checked against the DNA. CDR1 SGHRS and CDR2 YFSETQ come from the germline V gene. Termini included, the CDR3 measures 15 amino acids. Here the CDR3 reads CASSAQQGDYNEQSC.

The rearrangement joins TRBV20-1 to TRBJ1-4, with TRBD1 matching 7 bases. The V gene end was trimmed by 4 bases and the J gene end by 9 bases; junction bases not matched to a gene: 5. Germline CDR1 and CDR2: DFQATT and SNEGSKA (reference sequence). The length of the CDR3 is 12 residues. CDR3 loop: CSATQGRKKLFF. CDR3 bases: TGCAGTGCTACACAGGGGCGGAAAAAACTGTTTTTT.